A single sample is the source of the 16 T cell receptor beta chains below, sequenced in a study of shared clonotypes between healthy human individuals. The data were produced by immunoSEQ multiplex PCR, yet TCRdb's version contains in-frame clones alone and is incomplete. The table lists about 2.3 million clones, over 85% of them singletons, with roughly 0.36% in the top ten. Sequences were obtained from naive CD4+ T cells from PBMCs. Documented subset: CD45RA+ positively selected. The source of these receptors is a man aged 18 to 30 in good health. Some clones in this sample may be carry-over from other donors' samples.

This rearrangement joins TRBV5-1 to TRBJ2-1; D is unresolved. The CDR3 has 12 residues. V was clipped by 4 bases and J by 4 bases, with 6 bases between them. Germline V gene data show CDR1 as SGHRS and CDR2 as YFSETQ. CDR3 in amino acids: CASSASYNEQFF. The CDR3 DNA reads TGCGCCAGCAGCGCAAGTTACAATGAGCAGTTCTTC. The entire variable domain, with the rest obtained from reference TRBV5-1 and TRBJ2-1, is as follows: KAGVTQTPRYLIKTRGQQVTLSCSPISGHRSVSWYQQTPGQGLQFLFEYFSETQRNKGNFPGRFSGRQFSNSRSEMNVSTLELGDSALYLCASSASYNEQFFGPGTRLTVL.

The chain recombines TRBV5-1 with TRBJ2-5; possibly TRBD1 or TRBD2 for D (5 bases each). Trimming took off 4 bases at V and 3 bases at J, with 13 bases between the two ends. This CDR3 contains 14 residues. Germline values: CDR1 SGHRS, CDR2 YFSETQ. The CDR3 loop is CASSDGTSEETQYF. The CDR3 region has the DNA TGCGCCAGCAGCGACGGGACGTCGGAAGAGACCCAGTACTTC.

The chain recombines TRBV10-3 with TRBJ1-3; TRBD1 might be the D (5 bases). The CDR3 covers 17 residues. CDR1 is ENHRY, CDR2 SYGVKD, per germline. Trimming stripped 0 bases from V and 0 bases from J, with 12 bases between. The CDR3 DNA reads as TGTGCCATCAGTGAGTCGACTCAGGGATACTCTGGAAACACCATATATTTT. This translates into CAISESTQGYSGNTIYF.

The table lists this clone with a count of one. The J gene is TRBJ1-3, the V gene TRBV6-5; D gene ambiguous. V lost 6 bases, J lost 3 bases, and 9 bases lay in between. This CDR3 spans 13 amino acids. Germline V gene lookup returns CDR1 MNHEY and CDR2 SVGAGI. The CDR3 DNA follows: TGTGCCAGCAGGAGGACGGGTGGAAACACCATATATTTT. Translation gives CASRRTGGNTIYF.

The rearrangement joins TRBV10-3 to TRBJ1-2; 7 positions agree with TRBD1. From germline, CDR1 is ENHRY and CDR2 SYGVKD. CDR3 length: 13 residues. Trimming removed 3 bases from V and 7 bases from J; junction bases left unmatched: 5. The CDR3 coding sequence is TGTGCCATCAGTGAAGGGGGCAGGGTTGGCTACACCTTC. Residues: CAISEGGRVGYTF.

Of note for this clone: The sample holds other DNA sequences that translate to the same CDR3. CDR3 nucleotide sequence: TGCGCCAGCAGTTTGAACCTAAACACTGAAGCTTTCTTT. Residues: CASSLNLNTEAFF. The chain has TRBV5-1 and TRBJ1-1; unclear D gene. Looked up from germline, CDR1 is SGHRS and CDR2 is YFSETQ. This CDR3 is built from 13 residues. V was clipped by 5 bases and J by 2 bases, with 10 bases between them.

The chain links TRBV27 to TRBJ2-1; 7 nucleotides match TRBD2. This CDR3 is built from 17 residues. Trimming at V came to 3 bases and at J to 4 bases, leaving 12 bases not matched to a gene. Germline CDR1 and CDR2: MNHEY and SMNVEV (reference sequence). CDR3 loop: CASSFSPSGVAYNEQFF. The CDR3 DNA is TGTGCCAGCAGTTTTTCTCCGAGCGGGGTCGCTTACAATGAGCAGTTCTTC.

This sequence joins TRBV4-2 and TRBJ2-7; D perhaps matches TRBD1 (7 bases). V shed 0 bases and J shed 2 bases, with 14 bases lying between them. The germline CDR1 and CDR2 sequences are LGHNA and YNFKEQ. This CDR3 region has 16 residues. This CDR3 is CASSQEGTAGPYEQYF. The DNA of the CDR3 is TGTGCCAGCAGCCAAGAGGGGACAGCGGGCCCCTACGAGCAGTACTTC.

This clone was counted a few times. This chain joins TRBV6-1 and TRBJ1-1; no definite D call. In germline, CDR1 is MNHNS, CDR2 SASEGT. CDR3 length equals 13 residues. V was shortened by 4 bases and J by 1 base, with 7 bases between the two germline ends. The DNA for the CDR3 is TGTGCCAGCAGTGGGACGTCGAACACTGAAGCTTTCTTT. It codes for CASSGTSNTEAFF.

CDR3 sequence: CASSVEDRNEKLFF. CDR3 coding DNA: TGTGCCAGCAGCGTGGAGGACAGAAACGAAAAACTGTTTTTT. This chain uses TRBV9 with TRBJ1-4; TRBD1 is a possible D gene (6 bases). The CDR3 totals 14 residues. The germline V and J ends were trimmed by 2 bases and 8 bases, with 13 bases remaining between them. Germline V gene lookup returns CDR1 SGDLS and CDR2 YYNGEE.

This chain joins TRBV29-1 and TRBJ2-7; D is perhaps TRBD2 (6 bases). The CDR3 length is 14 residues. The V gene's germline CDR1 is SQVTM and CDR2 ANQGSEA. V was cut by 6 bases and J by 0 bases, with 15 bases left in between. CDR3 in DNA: TGCAGCGTCCTTGGGGCCGGGAGCTCCTACGAGCAGTACTTC. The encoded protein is CSVLGAGSSYEQYF.

The CDR3 spells CASKLTGRRVTEAFF. The CDR3, as DNA: TGTGCCAGCAAACTGACAGGGAGGAGAGTCACTGAAGCTTTCTTT. The V call is TRBV28, the J call TRBJ1-1; 7 nucleotides agree with TRBD1. After removal of 7 bases from V and 4 bases from J, the junction contained 12 bases not matched to a gene. Looked up from germline, CDR1 is MDHEN and CDR2 is SYDVKM. The CDR3 is made up of 15 amino acids.

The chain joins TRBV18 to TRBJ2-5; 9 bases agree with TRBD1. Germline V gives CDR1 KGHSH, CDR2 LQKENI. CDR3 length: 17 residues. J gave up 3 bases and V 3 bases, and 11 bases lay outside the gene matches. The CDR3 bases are TGTGCCAGCTCACCGATCGCCACCGGGACAGGGAAAGAGACCCAGTACTTC. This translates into CASSPIATGTGKETQYF.

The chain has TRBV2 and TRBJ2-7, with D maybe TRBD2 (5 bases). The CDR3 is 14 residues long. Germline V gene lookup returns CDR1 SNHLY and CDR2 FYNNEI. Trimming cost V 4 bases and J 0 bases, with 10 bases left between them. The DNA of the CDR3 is TGTGCCAGCAGTGTTTTCGGACTCTCCTACGAGCAGTACTTC. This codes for CASSVFGLSYEQYF.

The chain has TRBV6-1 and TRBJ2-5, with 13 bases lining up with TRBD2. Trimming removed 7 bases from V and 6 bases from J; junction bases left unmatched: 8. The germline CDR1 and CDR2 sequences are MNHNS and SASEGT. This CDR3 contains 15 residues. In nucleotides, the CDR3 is TGTGCCAGCAAAGCCGGACTAGCGGGAGAGAAGACCCAGTACTTC. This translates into CASKAGLAGEKTQYF.

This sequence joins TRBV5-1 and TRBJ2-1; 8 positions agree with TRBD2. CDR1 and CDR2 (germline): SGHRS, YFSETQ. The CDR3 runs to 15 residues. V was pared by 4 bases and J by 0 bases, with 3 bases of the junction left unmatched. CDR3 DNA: TGCGCCAGCAGCATGGGGACTAGCTCCTACAATGAGCAGTTCTTC. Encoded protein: CASSMGTSSYNEQFF.